Sequencing of this TCR beta chain was carried out in a study of T cell changes during pregnancy in multiple sclerosis. This CDR3 is built from 11 residues. The V end was cut by 5 bases, the J end by 7 bases, with 12 bases between. The germline V gene encodes CDR1 DFQATT and CDR2 SNEGSKA (reference sequence). Produced via immunoSEQ multiplex PCR; TCRdb's table is partial and in-frame only. The sample records approximately 47,000 clones, 85% to 95% being singletons. The source material was CD4+ T cells from peripheral blood mononuclear cells, sampled in the first trimester of pregnancy. V gene TRBV20-1 combines with J gene TRBJ2-7; the D is unclear. The TCR sequence derives from a female donor with multiple sclerosis, enrolled in a pregnancy study. Here the CDR3 reads CSAGPVHEQYF. The CDR3 DNA reads TGCAGTGCTGGGCCTGTCCATGAGCAGTACTTC.